This TCR beta chain was obtained from a study of blood T cell repertoires in COVID-19. At the level of the study: PBMCs, B-cell-depleted T cells, or T cells provided the cDNA or gDNA that made up the material.

CDR3 size: 12 residues. CDR1 is MDHEN and CDR2 is SYDVKM in the germline V gene. V was cut by 6 bases and J by 4 bases, with 9 bases left in between. Study members were between roughly 18 and 100 years old and lived in fewer than 30 US regions. The table came from immunoSEQ multiplex PCR; TCRdb's copy has only in-frame clones and leaves some out. The table records 200,000 to 250,000 clones, about 83% of them present only once. The receptor was isolated from a woman aged 50 to 60 who had recovered from COVID-19. Specimen: PBMCs or T cells enriched from blood (not recorded which). The chain uses TRBV28 and TRBJ1-2, with no clear D. CDR3 sequence reads: CASRAGLYGYTF. The CDR3 nucleotides are TGTGCCAGCAGGGCAGGACTCTATGGCTACACCTTC.